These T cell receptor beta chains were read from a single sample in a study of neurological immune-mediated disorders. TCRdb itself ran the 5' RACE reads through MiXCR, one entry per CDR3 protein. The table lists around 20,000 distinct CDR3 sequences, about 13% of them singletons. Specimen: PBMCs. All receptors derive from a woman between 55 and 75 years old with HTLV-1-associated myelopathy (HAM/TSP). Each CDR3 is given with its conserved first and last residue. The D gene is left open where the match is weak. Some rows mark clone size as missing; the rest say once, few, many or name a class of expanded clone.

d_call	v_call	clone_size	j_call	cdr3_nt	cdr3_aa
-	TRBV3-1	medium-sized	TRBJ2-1	TGTGCCAGCAGCCAAGAAAAAACATGGGGGGGGCCTGGTGAGCAGTTCTTC	CASSQEKTWGGPGEQFF
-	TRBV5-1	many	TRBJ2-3	TGCGCCAGCAGCTTGGCCTCGGAATCAGATACGCAGTATTTT	CASSLASESDTQYF
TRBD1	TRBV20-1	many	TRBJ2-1	TGCAGTGCAGGACCCCTTAAGGGGACAGGGGCACGTAGTGAGCAGTTCTTC	CSAGPLKGTGARSEQFF
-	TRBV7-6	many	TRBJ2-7	TGTGCCAGCAGCTTAGGTCTGGGCGGCGAGCAGTACTTC	CASSLGLGGEQYF
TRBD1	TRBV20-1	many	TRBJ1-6	TGCAGTGCTTCCTTTCCTACAGGGGTGGATAATTCACCCCTCCACTTT	CSASFPTGVDNSPLHF
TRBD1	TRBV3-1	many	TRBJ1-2	TGTGCCAGCAGCCCGAGACAGGGCCACTATGGCTACACCTTC	CASSPRQGHYGYTF
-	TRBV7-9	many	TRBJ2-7	TGTGCCAGCAGCCCCGGACAGTTCTCCTACGAGCAGTACTTC	CASSPGQFSYEQYF
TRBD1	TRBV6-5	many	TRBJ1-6	TGTGCCAGCAGGTCAGGGGGCTATAATTCACCCCTCCACTTT	CASRSGGYNSPLHF
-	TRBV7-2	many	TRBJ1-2	TGTGCCAGCAGCTTAGATTTGAGGAGCAACGCCTTC	CASSLDLRSNAF
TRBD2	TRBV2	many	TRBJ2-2	TGTGCCAGCGGTGGACTAGCGGGAGGACCCGGGGAGCTGTTTTTT	CASGGLAGGPGELFF
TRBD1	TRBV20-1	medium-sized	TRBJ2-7	TGCAGTGCTAGAGGGCCCACCGGGACAGGGGGATTTGAGCAGTACTTC	CSARGPTGTGGFEQYF
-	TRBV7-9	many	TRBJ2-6	TGTGCCAGCATCCTTCCGGGGCCTGGGGCCAACGTCCTGACTTTC	CASILPGPGANVLTF
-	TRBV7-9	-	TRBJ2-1	TGTGCCAGCAGCCGGGGACAAACCGAGCAGTTCTTC	CASSRGQTEQFF
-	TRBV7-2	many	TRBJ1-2	TGTGCCAGCAGCTTATCTGGTTATGGGGGCTACACCTTC	CASSLSGYGGYTF
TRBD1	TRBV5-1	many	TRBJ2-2	TGCGCCAGCAGCTTAAGGACAGGGGCGAACACCGGGGAGCTGTTTTTT	CASSLRTGANTGELFF
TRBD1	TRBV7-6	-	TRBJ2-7	TGTGCCAGCAGCACCGGGACAGGCCCCTACGAGCAGTACTTC	CASSTGTGPYEQYF
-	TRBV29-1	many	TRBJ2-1	TGCAGCGTTGGACAGCCGAACAATGAGCAGTTCTTC	CSVGQPNNEQFF
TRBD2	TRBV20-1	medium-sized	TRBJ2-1	TGCAGTGTCTTTCGGCGGGAGGGGTACAATGAGCAGTTCTTC	CSVFRREGYNEQFF
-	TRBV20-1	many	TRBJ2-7	TGCAGTGCTGCGGCCGCGTCCTACGAGCAGTACTTC	CSAAAASYEQYF
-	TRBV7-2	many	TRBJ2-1	TGTGCCAGCAGCTTAGATGGGGGCAGTGAGCAGTTCTTC	CASSLDGGSEQFF
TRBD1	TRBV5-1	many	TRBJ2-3	TGCGCCAGCAGCCCCGGGACAGGGGGCGCGAGGTTGGATACGCAGTATTTT	CASSPGTGGARLDTQYF
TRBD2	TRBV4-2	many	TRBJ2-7	TGTGCCAGCAGTCAAGATAGGACTAGCGGGTCCTGGCAGTACTTC	CASSQDRTSGSWQYF
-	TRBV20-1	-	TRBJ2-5	TGCAGTGCTAACGGTCAAATGGGGGCTGGGGAGACCCAGTACTTC	CSANGQMGAGETQYF
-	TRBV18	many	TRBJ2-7	TGTGCCAGCTCACCCGCGGAGGGAGGGGGATACGAGCAGTACTTC	CASSPAEGGGYEQYF
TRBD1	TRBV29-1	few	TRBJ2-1	TGCAGCGTTGCTAGGGACAGGTCCTACAATGAGCAGTTCTTC	CSVARDRSYNEQFF
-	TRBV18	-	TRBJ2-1	TGTGCCAGCTCATCACTCGACAAGAGGTATGCCAATGAGCAGTTCTTC	CASSSLDKRYANEQFF
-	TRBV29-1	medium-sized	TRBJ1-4	TGCAGCGCTAAGAAGGCCGGGACAAATGAAAAACTGTTTTTT	CSAKKAGTNEKLFF
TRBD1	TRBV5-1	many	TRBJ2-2	TGCGCCAGCAGCGCGACCGGGACAGGGGGAATCACCGGGGAGCTGTTTTTT	CASSATGTGGITGELFF
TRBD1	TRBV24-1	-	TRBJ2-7	TGTGCCGCAACGGGGACAGGGAGCGAAGAGTACGAGCAGTACTTC	CAATGTGSEEYEQYF
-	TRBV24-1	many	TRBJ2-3	TGTGCCACCCAGAAGGGAGATACGCAGTATTTT	CATQKGDTQYF
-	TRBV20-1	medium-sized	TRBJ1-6	TGCAGTGCTAGAGGTCAAGGCTCACCCCTCCACTTT	CSARGQGSPLHF
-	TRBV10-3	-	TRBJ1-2	TGTGCCATCAGTGAGCGACAGGACAACTATGGCTACACCTTC	CAISERQDNYGYTF
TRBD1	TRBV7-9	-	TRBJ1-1	TGTGCCAGCCTCCTGACAGGGATTGAAGCTTTCTTT	CASLLTGIEAFF
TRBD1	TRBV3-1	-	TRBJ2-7	TGTGCCAGCAGCCCAGGGACAGGGGGTCACGAGCAGTACTTC	CASSPGTGGHEQYF
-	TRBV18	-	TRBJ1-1	TGTGCCAGCTCCCGCGGGGGGGCTCGGGGCACTGAAGCTTTCTTT	CASSRGGARGTEAFF
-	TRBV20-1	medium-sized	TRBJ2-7	TGCAGTGCTCTAGGCGCCGGGGGCTCCTACGAGCAGTACTTC	CSALGAGGSYEQYF
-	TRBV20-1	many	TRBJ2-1	TGCAGTGCAAGGCTTAGCGTAGATTTCTTC	CSARLSVDFF
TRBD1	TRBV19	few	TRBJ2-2	TGTGCCAGTAGTATCCATCAGGGGGACGTCCGGGAGCTGTTTTTT	CASSIHQGDVRELFF
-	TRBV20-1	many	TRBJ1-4	TGCAGTGCTAGTCTGTTCGGGGGGAATGAAAAACTGTTTTTT	CSASLFGGNEKLFF
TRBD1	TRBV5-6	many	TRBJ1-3	TGTGCCAGCAGCCTGGGAGGGACAGGCGGAAACACCATATATTTT	CASSLGGTGGNTIYF
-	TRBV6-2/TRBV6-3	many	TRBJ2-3	TGTGCCAGCAGCCAGGGGATCTTCACAGATACGCAGTATTTT	CASSQGIFTDTQYF
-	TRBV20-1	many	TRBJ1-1	TGCAGTGCTAGGACAAGGGCAAATGAGGGCTTT	CSARTRANEGF
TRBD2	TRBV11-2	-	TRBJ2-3	TGTGCCAGCAGACCGAGGACTAGCATAGATACGCAGTATTTT	CASRPRTSIDTQYF
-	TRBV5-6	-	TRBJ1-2	TGTGCCAGCAGCTTGTTCTCACAGTCCTATGGCTACACCTTC	CASSLFSQSYGYTF